The source of this T cell receptor (beta chain) is a study of T cells after yellow fever vaccination. The CDR3 runs to 15 residues. Germline V gene data show CDR1 as MGHRA and CDR2 as YSYEKL. V shed 1 base and J shed 0 bases, with 9 bases lying between them. TCRdb passed the 5' RACE reads through MiXCR, listing each CDR3 protein once. The sample yields just under 85,000 distinct CDR3 sequences, about an eighth seen once. There are a few counts of this clonotype. The clonotype comes from a young man who received the YFV17D yellow fever vaccine. Sequenced material: CD8+ T cells not binding an NS4B(214-222) dextramer, sorted from PBMCs, taken roughly 20 days after the first yellow fever vaccination. The chain is built from TRBV4-1 and TRBJ1-2; maybe TRBD1 (6 bases). CDR3: CASSQGGGPNYGYTF. The DNA for the CDR3 is TGCGCCAGCAGCCAAGGGGGGGGGCCTAACTATGGCTACACCTTC.